A single sample gave rise to the 8 T cell receptor beta chains below, sequenced in a study of technical replicates of blood from a few donors. Assay: immunoSEQ multiplex PCR; the TCRdb copy retains only in-frame clones and omits some. The sample lists 91,000 or so clones; about 94% were seen once. Sequencing was done on a sample of T cells isolated from PBMCs. The receptors stem from a human donor in good health.

The chain carries TRBV6-5 and TRBJ2-2; D might be TRBD1 (6 bases). Germline assignment: CDR1 MNHEY and CDR2 SVGAGI. The CDR3 extends over 14 amino acids. V was trimmed by 4 bases and J by 5 bases, leaving 11 bases between them. CDR3 residues: CASSSYRETGELFF. The CDR3 nucleotides read TGTGCCAGCAGTTCGTACAGGGAAACCGGGGAGCTGTTTTTT.

The rearrangement uses TRBV28 and TRBJ2-7, with 7 nucleotides matching TRBD2. Germline V CDR1 and CDR2: MDHEN, SYDVKM. CDR3 length: 13 amino acids. V shed 6 bases and J 0 bases; nucleotides not matched to a gene: 2. The CDR3, as DNA: TGTGCCAGCAGCCGCGGGAGCTCCTACGAGCAGTACTTC. This codes for CASSRGSSYEQYF.

The rearrangement uses TRBV6-5 and TRBJ1-1, with a weak D call TRBD1 (5 bases). Per germline, CDR1 MNHEY and CDR2 SVGAGI. The CDR3 has 14 amino acids. The V end was cut by 6 bases, the J end by 0 bases, with 11 bases between. This CDR3 is CASSRDSMNTEAFF. CDR3 nucleotide sequence: TGTGCCAGCAGCCGCGACAGCATGAACACTGAAGCTTTCTTT.

J is TRBJ2-3 and V is TRBV7-9, with TRBD2 identical over 13 bases. After removal of 5 bases from V and 0 bases from J, the junction contained 8 bases not matched to a gene. The CDR3 extends over 18 amino acids. Germline loops: CDR1 SEHNR, CDR2 FQNEAQ (reference sequence). CDR3: CASSITGTSGISTDTQYF. In DNA form, the CDR3 reads TGTGCCAGCAGCATAACCGGGACTAGCGGGATTAGCACAGATACGCAGTATTTT.

The J gene is TRBJ2-2, the V gene TRBV29-1, with TRBD1 as a possible D gene (6 bases). The CDR3 spans 13 residues. Germline V gene data show CDR1 as SQVTM and CDR2 as ANQGSEA. V was shortened by 5 bases and J by 5 bases, with 12 bases between the two germline ends. The CDR3 DNA follows: TGCAGCGTTCCAGGGGATACTACCGGGGAGCTGTTTTTT. The encoded protein is CSVPGDTTGELFF.

The chain links TRBV7-3 to TRBJ1-1; the match to TRBD1 covers 9 bases. The CDR3 loop spans 14 amino acids. V was clipped by 3 bases and J by 4 bases; unmatched bases: 3. CDR1 SGHTA and CDR2 FQGTGA come from the germline V gene. CDR3: CASSLGQGITEAFF. The CDR3 bases are TGTGCCAGCAGCTTGGGACAGGGCATCACTGAAGCTTTCTTT.

The V call is TRBV18, the J call TRBJ1-5; a possible D gene is TRBD1 (5 bases). V was shortened by 3 bases and J by 3 bases, with 15 bases between the two germline ends. The CDR3 contains 16 residues. Germline V gene lookup returns CDR1 KGHSH and CDR2 LQKENI. The CDR3, as DNA: TGTGCCAGCTCACCTGTCTTCGGGGGGGACAATCAGCCCCAGCATTTT. It translates to CASSPVFGGDNQPQHF.

V and J are TRBV13 and TRBJ1-2; tentatively, D is TRBD1 (5 bases). The CDR3 spans 15 residues. In germline, CDR1 is PRHDT, CDR2 FYEKMQ (reference sequence). V was trimmed by 4 bases and J by 4 bases, leaving 16 bases between them. Written as DNA, the CDR3 is TGTGCCAGCAGCTCACCGGGACTCGAACCCTATGGCTACACCTTC. Amino acid sequence: CASSSPGLEPYGYTF.